The clone carrying this T cell receptor (beta chain) was observed a single time. Original processing methods: Estimated nucleated cell counts came from reference gene primer amplification. Some clones are missing from TCRdb's copy, which holds only in-frame ones; the method was immunoSEQ multiplex PCR. V, J and clone size are those of that table, while D and trimming were read from the DNA. The sample lists about 98,000 clones; roughly 82% were seen once. Germline CDR1 reads SGHAT; CDR2 reads FQNNGV. The CDR3 extends over 17 amino acids. The V and J ends lost 4 bases and 1 base, in that order; junction bases with no gene match: 11. These data originate in a study of blood T cell repertoires in COVID-19. The wider study: Sites in the United States, Italy and Spain provided acute and convalescent COVID-19 samples. Nucleic acid was either cDNA or gDNA, and it came from T cells, B-cell-depleted T cells, or PBMCs.

Sequencing used peripheral blood. This receptor was taken from a man aged 65 to 79 with active or convalescent COVID-19. The gene calls are TRBV11-2 and TRBJ2-3; TRBD1 matches at 7 bases. The CDR3 DNA reads as TGTGCCAGCAGCTCTCCCAGGGGGTTTGGACGCACAGATACGCAGTATTTT. Amino acids: CASSSPRGFGRTDTQYF.